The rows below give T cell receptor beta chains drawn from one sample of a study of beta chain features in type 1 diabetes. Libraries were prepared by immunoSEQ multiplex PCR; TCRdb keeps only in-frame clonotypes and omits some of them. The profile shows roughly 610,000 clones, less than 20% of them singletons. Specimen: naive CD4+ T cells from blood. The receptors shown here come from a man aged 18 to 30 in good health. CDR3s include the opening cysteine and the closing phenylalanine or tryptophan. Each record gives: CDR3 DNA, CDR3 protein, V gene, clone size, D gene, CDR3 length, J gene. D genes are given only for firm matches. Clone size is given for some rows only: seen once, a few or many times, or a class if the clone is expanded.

DNA: TGTGCCAGCAGCCTCGACAGGGTGATATACGAGCAGTACTTC
CDR3: CASSLDRVIYEQYF
V: TRBV28
size: few
D: TRBD1
length: 14
J: TRBJ2-7

DNA: TGTGCCAGCAGTTCTCGGACTAGCTCCAATGAGCAGTTCTTC
CDR3: CASSSRTSSNEQFF
V: TRBV6-5
size: .
D: TRBD2
length: 14
J: TRBJ2-1

DNA: TGTGCCACCAGCAGAGATTTGGCAGGGGGGAATGAGCAGTTCTTC
CDR3: CATSRDLAGGNEQFF
V: TRBV15
size: few
D: .
length: 15
J: TRBJ2-1

DNA: TGTGCCAGCAGCCTAGGACTAGCCCAAGTCTACAATGAGCAGTTCTTC
CDR3: CASSLGLAQVYNEQFF
V: TRBV9
size: few
D: TRBD2
length: 16
J: TRBJ2-1

DNA: TGTGCCAGCAGCTCTTATGGGGAGCACGAGCAGTACTTC
CDR3: CASSSYGEHEQYF
V: TRBV25-1
size: .
D: .
length: 13
J: TRBJ2-7

DNA: TGTGCCAGCTCACCACGGGTTCGCGGCAGGACGACCTACCAAGAGACCCAGTACTTC
CDR3: CASSPRVRGRTTYQETQYF
V: TRBV18
size: .
D: .
length: 19
J: TRBJ2-5

DNA: TGTGCCAGCAGCTCACCCACATCGACAGGGAGCCATAGCAATCAGCCCCAGCATTTT
CDR3: CASSSPTSTGSHSNQPQHF
V: TRBV7-8
size: .
D: TRBD1
length: 19
J: TRBJ1-5

DNA: TGTGCCAGTAGAGGGACCGTTGACTGGCCTGGCTACACCTTC
CDR3: CASRGTVDWPGYTF
V: TRBV19
size: few
D: .
length: 14
J: TRBJ1-2

DNA: TGCGCCAGCAGCTTGATAGGGGGTACTGAAGCTTTCTTT
CDR3: CASSLIGGTEAFF
V: TRBV5-1
size: .
D: .
length: 13
J: TRBJ1-1

DNA: TGTGCCAGCAGCTTAGAGGGCTCGGGCTATGGCTACACCTTC
CDR3: CASSLEGSGYGYTF
V: TRBV7-2
size: .
D: .
length: 14
J: TRBJ1-2

DNA: TGTGCCAGCAGCGCCGGGACAGGGAGGAGGAACGGTTCTGAAGCTTTCTTT
CDR3: CASSAGTGRRNGSEAFF
V: TRBV7-2
size: few
D: TRBD1
length: 17
J: TRBJ1-1

DNA: TGTGCCAGGAAGAACCCGAAGGACAGGTTCTATGGCTACACCTTC
CDR3: CARKNPKDRFYGYTF
V: TRBV25-1
size: .
D: TRBD1
length: 15
J: TRBJ1-2